These T cell receptor beta chains were read from a single sample in a study of blood T cells in healthy people across ages. Using its own MiXCR run on the 5' RACE reads, TCRdb lists one record per CDR3 protein. The sample includes under 950,000 distinct CDR3 sequences, over 20% of them seen just once. Sequenced sample: blood. These TCRs come from a man aged 65 to 85 in good health. The CDR3 runs from the conserved cysteine through the conserved F or W. A D gene is named only where the DNA matches it firmly. Clone size is stated in some rows and not others, as once, few, many or a class when expanded.

TRBD2 | few | TRBJ2-5 | TRBV6-6 | 16 | CASSYKASGYQETQYF | TGTGCCAGCAGTTACAAGGCTAGCGGGTACCAAGAGACCCAGTACTTC
- | - | TRBJ1-1 | TRBV29-1 | 14 | CSIGVPASNTEAFF | TGCAGCATAGGGGTGCCAGCCTCGAACACTGAAGCTTTCTTT
- | few | TRBJ1-3 | TRBV6-6 | 16 | CASSYLTGSSGNTIYF | TGTGCCAGCAGTTACCTGACAGGCAGCTCTGGAAACACCATATATTTT
TRBD2 | - | TRBJ2-1 | TRBV4-1 | 17 | CASSQEGLAGNYNEQFF | TGCGCCAGCAGCCAAGAGGGACTAGCGGGGAACTACAATGAGCAGTTCTTC
- | - | TRBJ2-1 | TRBV28 | 15 | CASSITGFTSYEQFF | TGTGCCAGCAGTATCACGGGCTTTACGAGCTATGAGCAGTTCTTC
TRBD2 | few | TRBJ2-3 | TRBV7-2 | 14 | CATSSGSPTDTQYF | TGTGCCACCTCTAGCGGGAGCCCAACAGATACGCAGTATTTT
TRBD2 | - | TRBJ2-1 | TRBV28 | 18 | CASSAGTTWPFKKPRQFF | TGTGCCAGCAGTGCGGGGACTACGTGGCCCTTTAAGAAGCCGCGGCAGTTCTTC
- | - | TRBJ2-2 | TRBV3-1 | 14 | CASSQDLSVRELFF | TGTGCCAGCAGCCAAGATCTTAGCGTTCGAGAGCTGTTTTTT
- | few | TRBJ2-1 | TRBV4-3 | 16 | CASSQVPGRLTDEQFF | TGCGCCAGCAGCCAAGTCCCAGGGCGTCTTACTGATGAGCAGTTCTTC
TRBD2 | - | TRBJ2-1 | TRBV20-1 | 17 | CSARVAGGDSSYNEQFF | TGCAGTGCTAGAGTAGCGGGGGGGGATAGCTCCTACAATGAGCAGTTCTTC
TRBD2 | - | TRBJ2-5 | TRBV28 | 14 | CASTLSGMAETQYF | TGTGCCAGCACCCTGAGCGGGATGGCAGAGACCCAGTACTTC
- | - | TRBJ2-3 | TRBV6-5 | 15 | CASSSLGLGAGTQYF | TGTGCCAGCAGCTCCCTCGGACTTGGGGCCGGTACGCAGTATTTT
- | few | TRBJ2-7 | TRBV6-5 | 13 | CASRRGSPDEQYF | TGTGCCAGCAGGCGAGGCTCCCCGGATGAGCAGTACTTC
- | - | TRBJ2-7 | TRBV3-1 | 14 | CASSQEGAAYEQYF | TGTGCCAGCAGCCAAGAAGGGGCCGCCTACGAGCAGTACTTC
- | many | TRBJ1-4 | TRBV7-9 | 14 | CASSGERPKEKLFF | TGTGCCAGCAGCGGTGAACGTCCTAAGGAAAAACTGTTTTTT
- | few | TRBJ1-4 | TRBV5-1 | 14 | CASSVWVGNEKLFF | TGCGCCAGCAGTGTGTGGGTTGGGAATGAAAAACTGTTTTTT
- | - | TRBJ2-3 | TRBV20-1 | 13 | CSAGAAIADTQYF | TGCAGTGCAGGGGCGGCGATTGCAGATACGCAGTATTTT
- | few | TRBJ1-2 | TRBV6-5 | 15 | CASSYSTEGNYGYTF | TGTGCCAGCAGTTACTCTACAGAGGGGAACTATGGCTACACCTTC
- | - | TRBJ2-1 | TRBV29-1 | 13 | CSVGGLRGNEQFF | TGCAGCGTTGGGGGACTCAGGGGCAATGAGCAGTTCTTC